One sample yielded the 14 T cell receptor beta chains listed below, sequenced in a study of blood T cell repertoires in COVID-19 (dated by TCRdb to the early 2020s). Receptor amplification or capture employed the immunoSEQ multiplex PCR assay. What TCRdb holds here is the immuneACCESS table cut down to in-frame rearrangements. Part of the clones is not present; checked against another copy, under half of the missing clones reflect an unresolved V gene, and the others are unexplained. Present in this sample are around 180,000 clones, about 82% of which were seen just once. The ten biggest clones cover about 6.8% of the sample. The sample was peripheral blood. The origin of the receptors is a man aged 65-85 years with active or convalescent COVID-19.

This rearrangement joins TRBV3-1 (or the pseudogene TRBV3-2) to TRBJ1-1; no clear D gene. The CDR3 runs 16 residues. The V end was cut by 0 bases, the J end by 4 bases, with 15 bases between. The germline V gene encodes CDR1 LGHDT and CDR2 YNNKEL (reference sequence). The CDR3 reads CASSQDSQGEGTEAFF. CDR3 DNA sequence: TGTGCCAGCAGCCAAGATTCCCAAGGAGAGGGCACTGAAGCTTTCTTT.

There are a few counts of this clone. The chain combines TRBV11-2 with TRBJ1-1, with D possibly being TRBD1 (5 bases). V was clipped by 5 bases and J by 4 bases, with 8 bases between them. This CDR3 comprises 12 residues. Germline V gene data show CDR1 as SGHAT and CDR2 as FQNNGV. Here the CDR3 DNA reads TGTGCCAGCAGCCGGGGGACCACTGAAGCTTTCTTT. Translated, it gives CASSRGTTEAFF.

The chain is built from TRBV6-5 and TRBJ2-1, with D possibly being TRBD1 (6 bases). The CDR3 runs 15 residues. V was shortened by 6 bases and J by 0 bases, with 12 bases between the two germline ends. Per germline, CDR1 MNHEY and CDR2 SVGAGI. CDR3 nucleotide sequence: TGTGCCAGCAGCCTAACAGGGTCCTCCTACAATGAGCAGTTCTTC. Its translation: CASSLTGSSYNEQFF.

The chain links TRBV6-6 to TRBJ2-5, with unresolved D. The length of the CDR3 is 15 residues. V lost 2 bases, J lost 2 bases, and 12 bases lay in between. Germline V gene data show CDR1 as MNHNY and CDR2 as SVGAGI (reference sequence). The CDR3 nucleotides are TGTGCCAGCAGTTACCATCTAAGCGAACAAGAGACCCAGTACTTC. As protein: CASSYHLSEQETQYF.

This clone was recorded a few times. The chain combines TRBV28 with TRBJ2-7; tentative D call: TRBD1 (6 bases). Germline values: CDR1 MDHEN, CDR2 SYDVKM. The germline V and J ends were trimmed by 9 bases and 2 bases, with 11 bases remaining between them. This CDR3 has 12 amino acids. The CDR3 region is CASNRDTYEQYF. Here the CDR3 DNA reads TGTGCCAGTAACCGGGACACCTACGAGCAGTACTTC.

V gene TRBV9 combines with J gene TRBJ2-3; 13 positions match TRBD2. V gave up 0 bases and J gave up 5 bases; unmatched junction bases: 3. CDR3 size: 16 residues. Germline CDR1 is SGDLS and CDR2 is YYNGEE. CDR3 sequence reads: CASSVGGLAGIDTQYF. DNA for the CDR3: TGTGCCAGCAGCGTAGGGGGACTAGCGGGAATAGATACGCAGTATTTT.

The J gene is TRBJ2-3, the V gene TRBV10-1, with 7 bases that match TRBD1. Germline lookup yields CDR1 WNHNN and CDR2 SYGVQD (reference sequence). CDR3 length: 16 amino acids. The J segment lost 2 bases and the V segment lost 6 bases, leaving 11 bases of the junction unmatched. CDR3 sequence (DNA): TGCGCCAGCAGCCTTGGACCCCAGGGGGACACAGATACGCAGTATTTT. Amino acids: CASSLGPQGDTDTQYF.

The genes are TRBV6-5 and TRBJ2-2, with a weak D call TRBD1 (5 bases). CDR3 length equals 14 residues. Germline assignment: CDR1 MNHEY and CDR2 SVGAGI. Trimming pared 7 bases from V and 7 bases from J, leaving 16 bases between. DNA for the CDR3: TGTGCCAGCATCGCAGGGATAGGAATCGGGGAGCTGTTTTTT. It specifies CASIAGIGIGELFF.

A word on this clone: Its ends do not fully match the called genes, so a read error is possible. The chain combines TRBV12-5 with TRBJ1-3; maybe TRBD1 (6 bases). Germline-derived CDR1 and CDR2 are LGHNT and FRNRAP. The CDR3 contains 15 residues. The CDR3, as DNA: TGTGCTAGCGGTTTGGGGGCCATCTCTGGAAACACCATATATTTT. Its protein product is CASGLGAISGNTIYF.

In this sample, this clone turned up a few times. The chain couples TRBV29-1 to TRBJ2-1, with a tentative D call TRBD2 (6 bases). Germline V CDR1 and CDR2: SQVTM, ANQGSEA. Trimming pared 5 bases from V and 3 bases from J, leaving 11 bases between. The CDR3 is 13 amino acids. The CDR3 region is CSVSSGDYNEQFF. CDR3 in DNA: TGCAGCGTTAGCTCGGGAGACTACAATGAGCAGTTCTTC.

The gene calls are TRBV4-2 and TRBJ2-1; D perhaps matches TRBD2 (6 bases). Germline lookup yields CDR1 LGHNA and CDR2 YNFKEQ. This CDR3 is built from 16 residues. Between the trimmed V and J ends, which lost 3 bases and 2 bases, there was a span of 14 bases. The DNA for the CDR3 is TGTGCCAGCAGCCACCCGGGGGTAGGGGCCTACAATGAGCAGTTCTTC. It yields the protein CASSHPGVGAYNEQFF.

This rearrangement joins TRBV11-2 to TRBJ2-7, with TRBD2 identical over 8 bases. Germline values: CDR1 SGHAT, CDR2 FQNNGV. The CDR3 has 16 amino acids. Trimming removed 1 base from V and 0 bases from J; junction bases left unmatched: 5. The CDR3 DNA sequence: TGTGCCAGCAGCTTAGGAGACAGCGGGAGCTCCTACGAGCAGTACTTC. It encodes CASSLGDSGSSYEQYF.

V usage is TRBV30 and J usage is TRBJ1-1; a weak D match, TRBD1 (6 bases). V was trimmed by 8 bases and J by 7 bases, leaving 20 bases between them. CDR3 size: 13 residues. Germline V gene data show CDR1 as GTSNPN and CDR2 as SVGIG (reference sequence). CDR3 residues: CAVVSGGRIEAFF. In DNA form, the CDR3 reads TGTGCCGTAGTTTCCGGGGGGCGGATTGAAGCTTTCTTT.

The V gene is TRBV11-3, the J gene TRBJ2-7; 10 nucleotides agree with TRBD1. J was trimmed by 2 bases and V by 1 base; bases with no gene match: 2. The germline CDR1 and CDR2 sequences are SGHNT and YENEEA. The CDR3 is made up of 15 amino acids. This CDR3 is CASSLGTGGAYEQYF. For the CDR3, the DNA is TGTGCCAGCAGCTTAGGGACAGGGGGAGCCTACGAGCAGTACTTC.